Listed here are 21 T cell receptor beta chains from one sample, sequenced in a study of blood T cell repertoires in COVID-19. Clones were read by immunoSEQ multiplex PCR, and TCRdb kept only the in-frame ones, dropping some. The profile covers 35,000 to 45,000 clones, with about nine tenths appearing a single time and 20% taken by the ten largest. The sequenced material came from peripheral blood. The receptor source for this set is a man between 60 and 75 years old with acute or convalescent COVID-19.

The chain employs TRBV7-8 and TRBJ2-7, with no clear D. Germline loops: CDR1 SGHVS, CDR2 FQNEAQ. This CDR3 region has 14 residues. The ends were cut back, 2 bases at V and 5 bases at J, with 13 bases in the middle. This CDR3 reads CASSLTLSRNEQYF. CDR3 nucleotides: TGTGCCAGCAGCTTAACCTTGTCTAGAAACGAGCAGTACTTC.

The rearrangement links TRBV29-1 to TRBJ2-1; the match to TRBD1 covers 7 bases. The CDR3 length is 15 residues. Germline-derived CDR1 and CDR2 are SQVTM and ANQGSEA. The trim removed 6 bases at V and 4 bases at J, leaving 12 bases unmatched. The CDR3 here is CSVKKGTEYYNEQFF. The CDR3 DNA is TGCAGCGTGAAAAAAGGGACAGAATATTACAATGAGCAGTTCTTC.

The V call is TRBV28, the J call TRBJ2-3; D possibly corresponds to TRBD1 (6 bases). Per germline, CDR1 MDHEN and CDR2 SYDVKM. This CDR3 is 18 amino acids long. Trimming removed 3 bases from V and 4 bases from J, with 23 bases in between. As DNA, the CDR3 is TGTGCCAGCAGTTTCCTTCCGGGACAACCTTTGAGCTCAGATACGCAGTATTTT. This codes for CASSFLPGQPLSSDTQYF.

This rearrangement joins TRBV6-5 to TRBJ1-5; D might be TRBD1 (5 bases). In germline, CDR1 is MNHEY, CDR2 SVGAGI. This CDR3 is 14 amino acids long. V was shortened by 6 bases and J by 2 bases, with 11 bases between the two germline ends. The CDR3 here is CASRNRPGNQPQHF. In DNA, the CDR3 is TGTGCCAGCAGGAACAGGCCAGGCAATCAGCCCCAGCATTTT.

The chain links TRBV7-8 to TRBJ2-5; D not resolved. V lost 5 bases, J lost 5 bases, and 6 bases lay in between. The CDR3 totals 11 residues. Germline CDR1 and CDR2: SGHVS and FQNEAQ. The CDR3 DNA reads as TGTGCCAGCAGCGCGGCCGAGACCCAGTACTTC. Translating it yields CASSAAETQYF. The whole variable domain, remainder taken from reference TRBV7-8 and TRBJ2-5, is GAGVSQSPRYKVAKRGQDVALRCDPISGHVSLFWYQQALGQGPEFLTYFQNEAQLDKSGLPSDRFFAERPEGSVSTLKIQRTQQEDSAVYLCASSAAETQYFGPGTRLLVL.

The chain joins TRBV5-1 to TRBJ2-7; 8 bases line up with TRBD1. CDR1 is SGHRS, CDR2 YFSETQ, per germline. The CDR3 extends over 16 amino acids. V lost 3 bases to trimming and J lost 0 bases; unmatched junction nucleotides: 8. CDR3 bases: TGCGCCAGCAGCTGGACAGGGCCGCCAACCTCCTACGAGCAGTACTTC. Protein sequence: CASSWTGPPTSYEQYF.

The chain employs TRBV5-1 and TRBJ1-2; 7 bases are shared with TRBD1. Germline CDR1 and CDR2: SGHRS and YFSETQ. V lost 0 bases and J lost 6; bases outside the gene matches: 2. The CDR3 extends over 13 amino acids. In nucleotides, the CDR3 is TGCGCCAGCAGCTTGGGACAGGGAGATGGCTACACCTTC. Translated, it gives CASSLGQGDGYTF.

V gene TRBV9 combines with J gene TRBJ2-3; TRBD2 agrees at 8 bases. V was pared by 3 bases and J by 8 bases, with 8 bases of the junction left unmatched. CDR1 is SGDLS, CDR2 YYNGEE, per germline. This CDR3 has 14 amino acids. As DNA, the CDR3 is TGTGCCAGCAGCGCGGGGGGGACGGAGGGTACGCAGTATTTT. Amino acids: CASSAGGTEGTQYF.

A few counts support this clone. CDR3 in amino acids: CASSETSGPTF. The DNA for the CDR3 is TGTGCCAGCAGTGAAACAAGCGGGCCCACCTTC. The genes are TRBV6-1 and TRBJ1-2; D is ambiguous. The CDR3 extends over 11 amino acids. CDR1 and CDR2 from the germline V gene are MNHNS and SASEGT. Trimming removed 2 bases from V and 13 bases from J, with 11 bases in between.

The genes are TRBV10-3 and TRBJ2-4, with D perhaps TRBD2 (5 bases). The CDR3 runs 13 residues. Trimming pared 2 bases from V and 10 bases from J, leaving 12 bases between. The germline V gene has CDR1 ENHRY and CDR2 SYGVKD. DNA for the CDR3: TGTGCCATCAGTGAGCCCGGAAGAGGGATTCAGTACTTC. Its protein product is CAISEPGRGIQYF.

This clone was seen only a few times. The chain employs TRBV24-1 and TRBJ1-1, with D uncertain. The germline V and J ends were trimmed by 3 bases and 4 bases, with 14 bases remaining between them. The germline gives CDR1 KGHDR, CDR2 SFDVKD. The CDR3 covers 15 residues. CDR3 sequence (DNA): TGTGCCACCAGTGATCCCCGTGGCGGGCCCACTGAAGCTTTCTTT. This codes for CATSDPRGGPTEAFF.

The chain recombines TRBV5-1 with TRBJ2-6, with no clear D. V dropped 0 bases and J dropped 0 bases, with 4 bases sitting between them. The CDR3 has 15 amino acids. Germline lookup yields CDR1 SGHRS and CDR2 YFSETQ. The DNA of the CDR3 is TGCGCCAGCAGCTTGGTTCTCTCTGGGGCCAACGTCCTGACTTTC. Protein sequence: CASSLVLSGANVLTF.

The chain employs TRBV9 and TRBJ1-2; D not resolved. The CDR3 covers 14 residues. Germline CDR1 is SGDLS and CDR2 is YYNGEE. The V end lost 0 bases, the J end lost 3 bases, and 9 bases lay between the germline ends. CDR3 residues: CASSVVDNHYGYTF. CDR3 nucleotide sequence: TGTGCCAGCAGCGTAGTCGACAACCACTATGGCTACACCTTC.

The chain is built from TRBV29-1 and TRBJ1-5; tentative D call: TRBD1 (6 bases). The length of the CDR3 is 13 residues. The germline V gene encodes CDR1 SQVTM and CDR2 ANQGSEA. Deletions cut 4 bases from V and 0 bases from J, with 7 bases between. The CDR3 DNA follows: TGCAGCGTTGGGGGACATAGCAATCAGCCCCAGCATTTT. Translated: CSVGGHSNQPQHF.

The CDR3 is CASSWTENTEAFF. For the CDR3, the DNA is TGCGCCAGCAGCTGGACTGAGAACACTGAAGCTTTCTTT. The chain is built from TRBV5-1 and TRBJ1-1; D uncertain. This CDR3 contains 13 residues. The ends were cut back, 3 bases at V and 1 base at J, with 7 bases in the middle. CDR1 and CDR2 from the germline V gene are SGHRS and YFSETQ.

The gene calls are TRBV6-5 and TRBJ2-7; TRBD2 might be the D (5 bases). The CDR3 length is 14 residues. The germline CDR1 and CDR2 sequences are MNHEY and SVGAGI. V gave up 6 bases and J gave up 3 bases, with 15 bases separating them. The CDR3 protein is CASRREAQNYEQYF. In nucleotides, the CDR3 is TGTGCCAGCAGGAGGGAAGCTCAAAACTACGAGCAGTACTTC.

This sequence joins TRBV19 and TRBJ1-5, with 8 positions matching TRBD1. The ends lost 7 bases at V and 6 bases at J; junction bases unmatched: 11. This CDR3 is 15 amino acids long. Per germline, CDR1 LNHDA and CDR2 SQIVND (reference sequence). The CDR3: CASTEGRGPSQPQHF. The DNA of the CDR3 is TGTGCCAGTACCGAGGGCAGGGGGCCGTCTCAGCCCCAGCATTTT.

The rearrangement links TRBV2 to TRBJ2-5, with D perhaps TRBD2 (7 bases). The length of the CDR3 is 16 residues. CDR1 and CDR2 from the germline V gene are SNHLY and FYNNEI. The V gene lost 2 bases and the J gene lost 5 bases, with 18 bases spanning the gap. The CDR3 spells CASSEHAGAGEETQYF. CDR3 nucleotide sequence: TGTGCCAGCAGTGAACATGCGGGAGCAGGGGAGGAGACCCAGTACTTC.

The chain couples TRBV19 to TRBJ1-5, with D unclear. CDR1 LNHDA and CDR2 SQIVND come from the germline V gene (reference sequence). The CDR3 runs to 13 residues. The ends were cut back, 7 bases at V and 4 bases at J, with 11 bases in the middle. This CDR3 reads CASNDILNQPQHF. The CDR3 nucleotides read TGTGCCAGTAACGACATATTAAATCAGCCCCAGCATTTT.

V usage is TRBV28 and J usage is TRBJ1-5; 8 bases match TRBD1. The CDR3 runs to 15 residues. V lost 6 bases and J lost 6; bases outside the gene matches: 10. Germline lookup yields CDR1 MDHEN and CDR2 SYDVKM. The CDR3 nucleotides are TGTGCCAGCAGGCCCGGACAGGGTTATAGTCAGCCCCAGCATTTT. This gives the protein CASRPGQGYSQPQHF.

By proportion, this clone is medium-sized. The V and J genes are TRBV10-3 and TRBJ2-6; maybe TRBD1 (6 bases). Between the trimmed V and J ends, which lost 8 bases and 0 bases, there was a span of 11 bases. The germline V gene encodes CDR1 ENHRY and CDR2 SYGVKD. This CDR3 has 15 amino acids. CDR3 region: CAIGQLSSGANVLTF. Here the CDR3 DNA reads TGTGCCATCGGACAGTTGTCCTCTGGGGCCAACGTCCTGACTTTC.